This TCR beta chain was retrieved from a study of PD-1 blockade in mismatch repair-deficient tumors. General study points: Rapid post-treatment expansion, then contraction, generally preceding radiologic response, marked tumor-resident clones.

PCR or immunohistochemistry showed mismatch repair deficiency in every enrolled patient. TCRdb's table, derived via immunoSEQ multiplex PCR, lists solely in-frame clones and lacks some. This sample has around 51,000 clones, with 81% found just once. Points on this clone: The antigen is undetermined.

The sample in question was peripheral blood, obtained about 20 weeks after starting pembrolizumab. This TCR derives from an adult with mismatch repair-deficient cancer.

Here the CDR3 reads CASSLNRGDNEQFF. The CDR3 bases are TGTGCCAGCAGCTTAAATAGGGGAGACAATGAGCAGTTCTTC. The chain couples TRBV7-3 to TRBJ2-1, with D possibly called TRBD1 or TRBD2 (5 bases each). Germline-derived CDR1 and CDR2 are SGHTA and FQGTGA. Trimming pared 1 base from V and 5 bases from J, leaving 9 bases between. The CDR3 has 14 amino acids. Together with reference TRBV7-3 and TRBJ2-1, the CDR3 gives the full variable domain: GAGVSQTPSNKVTEKGKYVELRCDPISGHTALYWYRQSLGQGPEFLIYFQGTGAADDSGLPNDRFFAVRPEGSVSTLKIQRTERGDSAVYLCASSLNRGDNEQFFGPGTRLTVL.